Below, 29 T cell receptor beta chains from the same sample are listed, as sequenced in a study of blood T cell repertoires in COVID-19 (TCRdb year 2020). The library was generated by the immunoSEQ multiplex PCR assay. TCRdb took over this immuneACCESS table, retaining in-frame rearrangements with V and J assigned. Such tables are incomplete; in checked studies, under half of the missing clones stem from an unresolved V gene, and the remainder is unexplained. The sample contains around 38,000 clones, about 85% of them found a single time. 4% to 5.5% of the sample belongs to the ten largest clones. The sample consisted of peripheral blood. These receptors were obtained from a man aged 60-69 years with COVID-19, enrolled during active disease.

This clone has a single count. The chain joins TRBV2 to TRBJ2-2; 10 bases agree with TRBD1. The CDR3 has 16 residues. V was clipped by 6 bases and J by 4 bases; unmatched bases: 8. Germline CDR1 SNHLY, CDR2 FYNNEI. This CDR3 reads CASRKFGTGVTGELFF. Written as DNA, the CDR3 is TGTGCCAGCAGAAAGTTCGGGACAGGGGTCACCGGGGAGCTGTTTTTT.

This clone was observed a handful of times. This sequence joins TRBV24-1 and TRBJ1-1; D may be TRBD1 (6 bases). CDR3 length: 14 residues. Between the trimmed V and J ends, which lost 5 bases and 5 bases, there was a span of 14 bases. Germline V gene data show CDR1 as KGHDR and CDR2 as SFDVKD. Here the CDR3 DNA reads TGTGCCACCAGTGGCGGGGGGCGAGGAACTGAAGCTTTCTTT. Translated, it gives CATSGGGRGTEAFF.

This clone appeared a single time. The chain uses TRBV7-2 and TRBJ2-1; 8 nucleotides line up with TRBD2. The CDR3 is made up of 14 amino acids. CDR1 SGHTA and CDR2 FQGNSA come from the germline V gene. Unmatched junction bases numbered 11, after V lost 3 bases and J lost 13 bases. The CDR3 DNA sequence: TGTGCCAGCAGCTTGGGGACTAGTTTGTATCGACAGTTCTTC. Protein: CASSLGTSLYRQFF. The full variable domain, in which reference TRBV7-2 and TRBJ2-1 provide the parts outside the CDR3, is GAGVSQSPSNKVTEKGKDVELRCDPISGHTALYWYRQSLGQGLEFLIYFQGNSAPDKSGLPSDRFSAERTGGSVSTLTIQRTQQEDSAVYLCASSLGTSLYRQFFGPGTRLTVL.

The chain is built from TRBV28 and TRBJ2-5; D uncertain. The V gene lost 4 bases and the J gene lost 3 bases, with 9 bases spanning the gap. CDR1 is MDHEN and CDR2 is SYDVKM in the germline V gene. The CDR3 has 13 residues. CDR3 coding DNA: TGTGCCAGCAGTTCCACCCTAGAAGAGACCCAGTACTTC. This gives the protein CASSSTLEETQYF.

The chain combines TRBV27 with TRBJ1-4; 8 nucleotides line up with TRBD1. CDR1 is MNHEY and CDR2 is SMNVEV in the germline V gene (reference sequence). V was pared by 3 bases and J by 6 bases, with 3 bases of the junction left unmatched. The CDR3 has 14 residues. The CDR3 nucleotides read TGTGCCAGCAGTTTGCAGGGGGCAGATGAAAAACTGTTTTTT. Its protein product is CASSLQGADEKLFF. Looking up the rest from reference TRBV27 and TRBJ1-4 gives the full variable domain: EAQVTQNPRYLITVTGKKLTVTCSQNMNHEYMSWYRQDPGLGLRQIYYSMNVEVTDKGDVPEGYKVSRKEKRNFPLILESPSPNQTSLYFCASSLQGADEKLFFGSGTQLSVL.

V gene TRBV30 combines with J gene TRBJ1-1; TRBD1 agrees at 8 bases. Trimming removed 7 bases from V and 4 bases from J; junction bases left unmatched: 11. CDR1 and CDR2 (germline): GTSNPN, SVGIG (reference sequence). The CDR3 has 14 amino acids. CDR3 sequence: CASGQGYLGTEAFF. CDR3 nucleotide sequence: TGTGCCTCCGGACAGGGATATTTGGGCACTGAAGCTTTCTTT.

The CDR3 sequence is CAWAGTSRDTQYF. In nucleotides, the CDR3 is TGTGCCTGGGCCGGGACTAGTAGAGATACGCAGTATTTT. The gene calls are TRBV30 and TRBJ2-3, with 8 bases lining up with TRBD2. This CDR3 contains 13 residues. J was trimmed by 5 bases and V by 5 bases; bases with no gene match: 6. Germline values: CDR1 GTSNPN, CDR2 SVGIG (reference sequence).

This chain connects TRBV7-9 to TRBJ2-1; 9 bases align to TRBD1. CDR1 is SEHNR and CDR2 is FQNEAQ in the germline V gene (reference sequence). This CDR3 is 14 amino acids long. J gave up 6 bases and V 5 bases, and 5 bases lay outside the gene matches. The CDR3 region is CASSKGQGSNEQFF. For the CDR3, the DNA is TGTGCCAGCAGCAAGGGACAGGGCAGCAATGAGCAGTTCTTC.

This chain links TRBV2 with TRBJ1-1; TRBD1 aligns across 11 bases. In germline, CDR1 is SNHLY, CDR2 FYNNEI. J gave up 4 bases and V 8 bases, and 3 bases lay outside the gene matches. There are 13 residues in the CDR3. The CDR3 DNA sequence: TGTGCCAGCGCCGGGACAGGGGGCACTGAAGCTTTCTTT. Its protein is CASAGTGGTEAFF. Supplemented by reference TRBV2 and TRBJ1-1, the full variable domain reads EPEVTQTPSHQVTQMGQEVILRCVPISNHLYFYWYRQILGQKVEFLVSFYNNEISEKSEIFDDQFSVERPDGSNFTLKIRSTKLEDSAMYFCASAGTGGTEAFFGQGTRLTVV.

The chain recombines TRBV9 with TRBJ2-1, with D maybe TRBD2 (6 bases). This CDR3 spans 15 amino acids. Germline V gene data show CDR1 as SGDLS and CDR2 as YYNGEE. Between the trimmed V and J ends, which lost 0 bases and 1 base, there was a span of 8 bases. The CDR3 nucleotides are TGTGCCAGCAGCGTAGTCAGCGGGTCCTACAATGAGCAGTTCTTC. This gives the protein CASSVVSGSYNEQFF.

This chain uses TRBV2 with TRBJ1-2; D ambiguous. The CDR3 extends over 14 amino acids. Germline V gives CDR1 SNHLY, CDR2 FYNNEI. V lost 3 bases to trimming and J lost 3 bases, with 11 bases between them. The CDR3 coding sequence is TGTGCCAGCAGTGAGAGGGCCTCTGACTATGGCTACACCTTC. Translated: CASSERASDYGYTF.

The gene calls are TRBV28 and TRBJ1-1; unclear D gene. Germline V lookup: CDR1 MDHEN, CDR2 SYDVKM. This CDR3 contains 14 residues. Trimming removed 7 bases at V and 1 base at J, with 13 bases between. This CDR3 is CASITSGRNTEAFF. Written as DNA, the CDR3 is TGTGCCAGCATCACCTCGGGGAGGAACACTGAAGCTTTCTTT.

This clone was detected a few times. The V and J genes are TRBV19 and TRBJ1-1, with 7 bases aligning to TRBD1. Germline trimming cut 3 bases from V and 4 bases from J; bases unmatched to any gene: 2. The length of the CDR3 is 13 residues. Per germline, CDR1 LNHDA and CDR2 SQIVND (reference sequence). CDR3 residues: CASSMTGITEAFF. For the CDR3, the DNA is TGTGCCAGTAGTATGACAGGGATCACTGAAGCTTTCTTT.

CDR3 sequence (DNA): TGTGCCAGCAGTCGGCCCCCCGGGGAAAAACTGTTTTTT. Its protein is CASSRPPGEKLFF. The gene calls are TRBV28 and TRBJ1-4, with unresolved D. V was trimmed by 5 bases and J by 8 bases, leaving 12 bases between them. Germline assignment: CDR1 MDHEN and CDR2 SYDVKM. This CDR3 contains 13 residues.

The CDR3 DNA is TGTGCCAGCAGTTCCCCGGGAGGGCAACGTTTTCAGTACTTC. Protein product: CASSSPGGQRFQYF. V and J are TRBV28 and TRBJ2-4; TRBD2 aligns across 8 bases. Per the germline V gene, CDR1 is MDHEN and CDR2 is SYDVKM. Trimming at V came to 4 bases and at J to 11 bases, leaving 10 bases not matched to a gene. The CDR3 length is 14 residues.

The chain combines TRBV4-1 with TRBJ1-1; 10 bases match TRBD1. CDR1 is MGHRA and CDR2 is YSYEKL in the germline V gene. CDR3 length: 16 residues. Trimming took 8 bases from V and 0 from J; bases not matched to a gene: 9. Here the CDR3 reads CASHGGQGLMNTEAFF. The CDR3 DNA reads as TGCGCCAGCCATGGGGGACAGGGGTTAATGAACACTGAAGCTTTCTTT.

In its sample, this clone was seen once. Additional DNA sequences in this sample encode the identical CDR3. This chain links TRBV19 with TRBJ2-7; D perhaps matches TRBD2 (5 bases). The CDR3 runs 13 residues. Germline V gene sequence: CDR1 LNHDA, CDR2 SQIVND (reference sequence). V was shortened by 3 bases and J by 4 bases, with 10 bases between the two germline ends. The CDR3 DNA follows: TGTGCCAGTAGTATCGGGCGGGCTTACGAGCAGTACTTC. Protein: CASSIGRAYEQYF.

The chain uses TRBV7-2 and TRBJ2-3, with 9 bases matching TRBD2. Per germline, CDR1 SGHTA and CDR2 FQGNSA. The CDR3 has 17 amino acids. The trim removed 1 base at V and 3 bases at J, leaving 8 bases unmatched. The CDR3 bases are TGTGCCAGCAGCTTAGAGGCGGCTAGCGGGGTGACAGATACGCAGTATTTT. It is translated as CASSLEAASGVTDTQYF.

The rearrangement joins TRBV6-2 or TRBV6-3 to TRBJ2-7; 7 bases agree with TRBD1. This CDR3 is 14 amino acids long. Germline V lookup: CDR1 MNHEY, CDR2 SVGEGT. The V and J ends lost 5 bases and 3 bases, in that order; junction bases with no gene match: 7. CDR3 DNA: TGTGCCAGCAGTGCCGCCGGGACAGACTACGAGCAGTACTTC. The encoded protein is CASSAAGTDYEQYF.

The rearrangement joins TRBV7-9 to TRBJ1-1; 10 bases are shared with TRBD1. This CDR3 is built from 18 residues. The germline V gene has CDR1 SEHNR and CDR2 FQNEAQ (reference sequence). Trimming took 2 bases from V and 10 from J; bases not matched to a gene: 19. CDR3 amino acids: CASSLPLEPGQGSISAFF. CDR3 coding DNA: TGTGCCAGCAGCTTACCCTTAGAACCGGGACAGGGGAGTATATCAGCTTTCTTT.

The V and J genes are TRBV18 and TRBJ1-2; 8 nucleotides match TRBD1. V trimming: 3 bases; J trimming: 3 bases; junction bases outside the gene matches: 3. The CDR3 runs 14 residues. Per germline, CDR1 KGHSH and CDR2 LQKENI. This chain's CDR3 is CASSPDRDHYGYTF. For the CDR3, the DNA is TGTGCCAGCTCACCGGACAGGGACCACTATGGCTACACCTTC.

This rearrangement joins TRBV5-6 to TRBJ2-5; D may be TRBD2 (5 bases). Trimming removed 3 bases at V and 0 bases at J, with 15 bases between. Looked up from germline, CDR1 is SGHDT and CDR2 is YYEEEE. This CDR3 contains 16 residues. The CDR3, as DNA: TGTGCCAGCAGCTCCCCTAGCTCCGACTACCAAGAGACCCAGTACTTC. This codes for CASSSPSSDYQETQYF. Using reference TRBV5-6 and TRBJ2-5 for the parts outside the CDR3, the full variable domain is DAGVTQSPTHLIKTRGQQVTLRCSPKSGHDTVSWYQQALGQGPQFIFQYYEEEERQRGNFPDRFSGHQFPNYSSELNVNALLLGDSALYLCASSSPSSDYQETQYFGPGTRLLVL.

The DNA of the CDR3 is TGTGCCAGCAGCCAGGGACATTTACAGCCCCAGCATTTT. Translating gives CASSQGHLQPQHF. The rearrangement joins TRBV3-1 (or the pseudogene TRBV3-2) to TRBJ1-5; TRBD1 is a possible D gene (6 bases). Deletions cut 3 bases from V and 7 bases from J, with 10 bases between. The germline V gene has CDR1 LGHDT and CDR2 YNNKEL (reference sequence). This CDR3 spans 13 amino acids.

The V gene is TRBV14, the J gene TRBJ2-1; no reliable D call. Germline V CDR1 and CDR2: SGHDN, FVKESK. The CDR3 has 16 amino acids. V was pared by 1 base and J by 8 bases, with 18 bases between. The CDR3 nucleotides read TGTGCCAGCAGCCAAGCTCTCTCCCTGAGCCTGGATGAGCAGTTCTTC. Translated, it gives CASSQALSLSLDEQFF.

The chain links TRBV28 to TRBJ1-4; TRBD1 is a possible D gene (5 bases). CDR3 size: 13 residues. The V gene's germline CDR1 is MDHEN and CDR2 SYDVKM. The V end was cut by 7 bases, the J end by 7 bases, with 13 bases between. The CDR3 DNA reads TGTGCCAGCACCAGGGCCCCTCTTGAAAAACTGTTTTTT. Amino acid sequence: CASTRAPLEKLFF.

The chain has TRBV6-5 and TRBJ2-7; TRBD1 matches 7 bases. The V segment lost 6 bases and the J segment 3 bases; nucleotides outside the gene matches: 11. Per germline, CDR1 MNHEY and CDR2 SVGAGI. CDR3 length: 15 residues. CDR3 residues: CASRGDRAGDYEQYF. The DNA for the CDR3 is TGTGCCAGCAGGGGTGACAGGGCCGGCGACTACGAGCAGTACTTC.

This rearrangement joins TRBV7-2 to TRBJ1-2; 8 bases align to TRBD1. The CDR3 is made up of 16 amino acids. Germline V gives CDR1 SGHTA, CDR2 FQGNSA. V lost 2 bases and J lost 4; bases outside the gene matches: 9. The CDR3 DNA reads as TGTGCCAGCAGCTTATCCAAGACAGGGGAATTCTATGGCTACACCTTC. This sequence encodes CASSLSKTGEFYGYTF.

The CDR3 is CASSPIENTEAFF. CDR3 bases: TGTGCCAGCAGCCCTATAGAGAACACTGAAGCTTTCTTT. The chain carries TRBV2 and TRBJ1-1; no clear D gene. The V gene lost 6 bases and the J gene lost 1 base, with 9 bases spanning the gap. Per the germline V gene, CDR1 is SNHLY and CDR2 is FYNNEI. This CDR3 spans 13 amino acids.

The chain is built from TRBV11-2 and TRBJ2-5, with D possibly TRBD2 on 7 matching bases. V was shortened by 5 bases and J by 5 bases, with 18 bases between the two germline ends. Germline CDR1 reads SGHAT; CDR2 reads FQNNGV. CDR3 length: 15 residues. CDR3 in amino acids: CASSIRGGAWETQYF. CDR3 bases: TGTGCCAGCAGCATCCGAGGGGGGGCCTGGGAGACCCAGTACTTC.